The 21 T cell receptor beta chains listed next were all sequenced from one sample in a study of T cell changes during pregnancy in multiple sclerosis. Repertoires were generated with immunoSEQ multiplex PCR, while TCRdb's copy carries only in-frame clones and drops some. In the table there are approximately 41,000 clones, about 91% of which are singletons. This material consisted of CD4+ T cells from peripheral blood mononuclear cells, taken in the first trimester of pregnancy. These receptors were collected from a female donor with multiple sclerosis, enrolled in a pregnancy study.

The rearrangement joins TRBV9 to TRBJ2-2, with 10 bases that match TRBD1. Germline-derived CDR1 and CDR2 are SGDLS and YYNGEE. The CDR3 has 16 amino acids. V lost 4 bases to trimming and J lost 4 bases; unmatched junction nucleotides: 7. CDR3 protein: CASSTRQGATTGELFF. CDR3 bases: TGTGCCAGCAGCACTCGACAGGGGGCGACCACCGGGGAGCTGTTTTTT.

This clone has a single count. The CDR3 protein is CASSFTSGSTDTQYF. The DNA of the CDR3 is TGTGCCAGCAGCTTCACTAGCGGAAGCACAGATACGCAGTATTTT. J is TRBJ2-3 and V is TRBV7-9, with TRBD2 identical over 8 bases. This CDR3 is 15 amino acids long. Per germline, CDR1 SEHNR and CDR2 FQNEAQ (reference sequence). V trimming: 3 bases; J trimming: 0 bases; junction bases outside the gene matches: 2.

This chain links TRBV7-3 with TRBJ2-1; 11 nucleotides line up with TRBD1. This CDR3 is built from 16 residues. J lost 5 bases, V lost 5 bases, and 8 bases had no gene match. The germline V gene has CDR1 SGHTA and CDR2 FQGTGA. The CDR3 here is CASSPSGTGGNNEQFF. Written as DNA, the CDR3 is TGTGCCAGCAGCCCCTCCGGGACAGGGGGAAACAATGAGCAGTTCTTC.

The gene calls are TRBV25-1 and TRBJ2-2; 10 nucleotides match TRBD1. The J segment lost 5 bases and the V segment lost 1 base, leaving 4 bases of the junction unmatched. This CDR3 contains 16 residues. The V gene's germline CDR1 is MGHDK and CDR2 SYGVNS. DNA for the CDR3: TGTGCCAGCAGTGAATTGACAGGGGGCTTGACCGGGGAGCTGTTTTTT. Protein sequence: CASSELTGGLTGELFF.

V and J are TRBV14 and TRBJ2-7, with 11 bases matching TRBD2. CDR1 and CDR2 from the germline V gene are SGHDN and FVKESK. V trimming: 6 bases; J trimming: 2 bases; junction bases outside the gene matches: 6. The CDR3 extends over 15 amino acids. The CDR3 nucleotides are TGTGCCAGCAGTCGCCTGACTAGCGGGGCCTACGAGCAGTACTTC. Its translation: CASSRLTSGAYEQYF.

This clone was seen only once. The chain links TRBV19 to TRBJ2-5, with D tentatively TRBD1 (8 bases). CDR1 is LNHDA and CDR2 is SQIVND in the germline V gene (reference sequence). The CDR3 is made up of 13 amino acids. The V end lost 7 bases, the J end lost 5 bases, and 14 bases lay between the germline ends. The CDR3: CASIGQGGETQYF. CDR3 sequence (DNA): TGTGCCAGTATTGGACAGGGAGGGGAGACCCAGTACTTC. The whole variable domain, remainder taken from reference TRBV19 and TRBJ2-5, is DGGITQSPKYLFRKEGQNVTLSCEQNLNHDAMYWYRQDPGQGLRLIYYSQIVNDFQKGDIAEGYSVSREKKESFPLTVTSAQKNPTAFYLCASIGQGGETQYFGPGTRLLVL.

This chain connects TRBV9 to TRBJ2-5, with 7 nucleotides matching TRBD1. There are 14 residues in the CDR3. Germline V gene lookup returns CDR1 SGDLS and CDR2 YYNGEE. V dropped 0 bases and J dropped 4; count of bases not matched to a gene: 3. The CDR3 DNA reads TGTGCCAGCAGCGTAGCGTCAGGGGGAGAGACCCAGTACTTC. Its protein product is CASSVASGGETQYF.

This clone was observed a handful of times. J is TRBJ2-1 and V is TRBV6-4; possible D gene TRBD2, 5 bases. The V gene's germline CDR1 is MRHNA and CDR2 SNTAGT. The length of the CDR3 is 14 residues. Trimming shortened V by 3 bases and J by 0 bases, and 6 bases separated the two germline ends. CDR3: CASSEGSSYNEQFF. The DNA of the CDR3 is TGTGCCAGCAGTGAAGGGAGCTCCTACAATGAGCAGTTCTTC.

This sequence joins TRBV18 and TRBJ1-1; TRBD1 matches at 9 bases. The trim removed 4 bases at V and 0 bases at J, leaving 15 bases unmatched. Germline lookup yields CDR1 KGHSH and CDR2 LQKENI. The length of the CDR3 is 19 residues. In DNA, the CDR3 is TGTGCCAGCTCACGTGGACAGGGGTTGGCGGTGGGCATGAACACTGAAGCTTTCTTT. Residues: CASSRGQGLAVGMNTEAFF.

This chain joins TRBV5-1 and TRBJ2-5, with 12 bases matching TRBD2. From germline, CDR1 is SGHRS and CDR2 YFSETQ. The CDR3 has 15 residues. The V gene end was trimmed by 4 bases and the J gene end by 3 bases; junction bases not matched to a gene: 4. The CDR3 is CASSPTSGGKETQYF. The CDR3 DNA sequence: TGCGCCAGCAGCCCGACTAGCGGGGGTAAAGAGACCCAGTACTTC.

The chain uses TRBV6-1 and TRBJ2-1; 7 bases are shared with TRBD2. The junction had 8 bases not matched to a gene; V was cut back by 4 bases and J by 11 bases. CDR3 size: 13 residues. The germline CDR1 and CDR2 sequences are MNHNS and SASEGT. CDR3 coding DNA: TGTGCCAGCAGTGGTACTAATAGCGGGCAGCAGTTCTTC. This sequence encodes CASSGTNSGQQFF.

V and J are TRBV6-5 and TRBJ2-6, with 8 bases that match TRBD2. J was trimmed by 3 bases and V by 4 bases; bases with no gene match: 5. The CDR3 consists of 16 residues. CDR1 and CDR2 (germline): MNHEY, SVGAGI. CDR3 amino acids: CASSSFGTSGANVLTF. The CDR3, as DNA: TGTGCCAGCAGTTCTTTTGGGACTAGTGGGGCCAACGTCCTGACTTTC.

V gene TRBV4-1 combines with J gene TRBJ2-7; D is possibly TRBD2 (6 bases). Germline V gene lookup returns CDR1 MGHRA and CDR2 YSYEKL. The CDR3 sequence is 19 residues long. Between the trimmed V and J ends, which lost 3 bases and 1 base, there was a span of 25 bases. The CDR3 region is CASSQPLLVGGPGSYEQYF. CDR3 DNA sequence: TGCGCCAGCAGCCAGCCACTCTTGGTGGGGGGTCCGGGGTCCTACGAGCAGTACTTC.

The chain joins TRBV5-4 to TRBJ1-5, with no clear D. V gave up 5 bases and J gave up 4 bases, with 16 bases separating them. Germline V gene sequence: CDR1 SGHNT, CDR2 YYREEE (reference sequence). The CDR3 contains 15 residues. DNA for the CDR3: TGTGCCAGCAGTATTGGAGGGAGGTGGAATCAGCCCCAGCATTTT. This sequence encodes CASSIGGRWNQPQHF.

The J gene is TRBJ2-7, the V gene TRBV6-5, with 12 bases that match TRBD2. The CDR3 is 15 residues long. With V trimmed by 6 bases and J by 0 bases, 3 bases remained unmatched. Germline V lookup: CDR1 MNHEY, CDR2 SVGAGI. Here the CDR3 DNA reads TGTGCCAGCAGGTCGACTAGCGGGAGCTCCTACGAGCAGTACTTC. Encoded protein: CASRSTSGSSYEQYF.

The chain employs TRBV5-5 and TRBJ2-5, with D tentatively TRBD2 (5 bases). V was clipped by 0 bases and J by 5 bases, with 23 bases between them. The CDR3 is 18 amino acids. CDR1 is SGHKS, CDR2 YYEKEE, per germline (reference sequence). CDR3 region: CASSLAVEAGLGRETQYF. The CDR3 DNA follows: TGTGCCAGCAGCTTGGCGGTGGAGGCGGGCTTAGGCCGGGAGACCCAGTACTTC.

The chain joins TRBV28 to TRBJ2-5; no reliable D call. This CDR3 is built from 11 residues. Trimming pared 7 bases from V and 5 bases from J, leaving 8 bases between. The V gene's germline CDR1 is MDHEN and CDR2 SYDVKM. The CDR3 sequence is CASKAWETQYF. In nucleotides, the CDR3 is TGTGCCAGCAAAGCTTGGGAGACCCAGTACTTC.

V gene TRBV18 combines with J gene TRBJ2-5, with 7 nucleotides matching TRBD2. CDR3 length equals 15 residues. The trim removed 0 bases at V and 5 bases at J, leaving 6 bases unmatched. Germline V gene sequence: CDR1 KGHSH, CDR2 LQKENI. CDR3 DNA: TGTGCCAGCTCACCACCCGGGACTACGAGGGAGACCCAGTACTTC. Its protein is CASSPPGTTRETQYF.

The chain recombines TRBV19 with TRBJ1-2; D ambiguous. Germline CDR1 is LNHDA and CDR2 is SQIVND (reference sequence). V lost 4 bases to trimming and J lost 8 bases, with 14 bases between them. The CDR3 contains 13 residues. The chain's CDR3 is CASSTHLSEGYTF. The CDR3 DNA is TGTGCCAGTAGTACCCATCTGTCGGAGGGCTACACCTTC.

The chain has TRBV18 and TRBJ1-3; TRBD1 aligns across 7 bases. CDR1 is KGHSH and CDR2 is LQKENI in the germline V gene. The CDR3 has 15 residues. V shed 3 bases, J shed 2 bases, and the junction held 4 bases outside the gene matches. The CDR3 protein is CASSPSTGTGNTIYF. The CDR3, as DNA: TGTGCCAGCTCACCCTCGACAGGGACTGGAAACACCATATATTTT.

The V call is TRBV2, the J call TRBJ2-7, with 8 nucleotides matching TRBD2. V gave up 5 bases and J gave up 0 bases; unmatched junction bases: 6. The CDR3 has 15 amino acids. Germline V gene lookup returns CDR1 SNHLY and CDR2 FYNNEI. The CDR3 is CASSLLTSVSYEQYF. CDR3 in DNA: TGTGCCAGCAGTCTCTTGACTAGCGTCTCCTACGAGCAGTACTTC. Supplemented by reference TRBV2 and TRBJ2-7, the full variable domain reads EPEVTQTPSHQVTQMGQEVILRCVPISNHLYFYWYRQILGQKVEFLVSFYNNEISEKSEIFDDQFSVERPDGSNFTLKIRSTKLEDSAMYFCASSLLTSVSYEQYFGPGTRLTVT.